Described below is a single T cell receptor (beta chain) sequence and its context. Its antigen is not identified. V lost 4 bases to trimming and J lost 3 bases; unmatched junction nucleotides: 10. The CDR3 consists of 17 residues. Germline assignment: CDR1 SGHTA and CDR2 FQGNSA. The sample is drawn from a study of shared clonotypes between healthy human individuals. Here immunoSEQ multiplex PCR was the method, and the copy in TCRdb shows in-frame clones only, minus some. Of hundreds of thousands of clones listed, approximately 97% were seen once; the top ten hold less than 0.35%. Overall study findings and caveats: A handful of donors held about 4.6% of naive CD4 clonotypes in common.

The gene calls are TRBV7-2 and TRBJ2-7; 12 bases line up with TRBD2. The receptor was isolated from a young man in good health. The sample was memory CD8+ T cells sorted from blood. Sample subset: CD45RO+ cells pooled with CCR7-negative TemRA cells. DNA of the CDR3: TGTGCCAGCAGCTCCCCGGGACTAGCGGGTCTGATCTACGAGCAGTACTTC. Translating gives CASSSPGLAGLIYEQYF.